The 24 T cell receptor beta chains below were found in one sample sequenced in a study of T cells after yellow fever vaccination. TCRdb re-derived calls from the 5' RACE reads in MiXCR, one entry per CDR3 protein. There are roughly 150,000 distinct CDR3 sequences in the sample; roughly 8% occur only once, and about 0.73% lies in the top ten. The specimen comprised CD4+ T cells sorted from PBMCs, sampled 5 days after the yellow fever booster vaccination. The receptors stem from a man younger than 40 who received the YFV17D yellow fever vaccine.

This clonotype was observed a handful of times. The chain is built from TRBV7-2 and TRBJ2-3; TRBD2 aligns across 8 bases. The CDR3 runs 15 residues. V was clipped by 2 bases and J by 5 bases; unmatched bases: 6. CDR1 SGHTA and CDR2 FQGNSA come from the germline V gene. This CDR3 reads CASSLSGSWGDTQYF. CDR3 coding DNA: TGTGCCAGCAGCTTAAGCGGGAGTTGGGGAGATACGCAGTATTTT.

The gene calls are TRBV2 and TRBJ1-4; D possibly corresponds to TRBD1 (6 bases). The V gene lost 2 bases and the J gene lost 3 bases, with 10 bases spanning the gap. This CDR3 has 15 amino acids. The germline gives CDR1 SNHLY, CDR2 FYNNEI. The chain's CDR3 is CASSEWGRANEKLFF. As DNA, the CDR3 is TGTGCCAGCAGTGAATGGGGGCGAGCTAATGAAAAACTGTTTTTT.

This clonotype has at least ten counts. V and J are TRBV7-2 and TRBJ1-6; D might be TRBD1 (5 bases). Trimming cost V 5 bases and J 7 bases, with 12 bases left between them. CDR1 SGHTA and CDR2 FQGNSA come from the germline V gene. There are 14 residues in the CDR3. The CDR3 DNA sequence: TGTGCCAGCAGCCGGGAGGGGCGGAATTCACCCCTCCACTTT. Residues: CASSREGRNSPLHF.

This clonotype came up a few times. The chain is built from TRBV4-3 and TRBJ2-2; 12 bases agree with TRBD2. The CDR3 contains 23 residues. After removal of 3 bases from V and 0 bases from J, the junction contained 20 bases not matched to a gene. The V gene's germline CDR1 is LGHNA and CDR2 YSLEER. In nucleotides, the CDR3 is TGCGCCAGCAGCCAGGCGTTTATCGGACTAGCGGGAAACCCCCTAGCGAACACCGGGGAGCTGTTTTTT. Its translation is CASSQAFIGLAGNPLANTGELFF.

This clonotype was detected many times. CDR3 residues: CASSPAESFYEQYF. In DNA, the CDR3 is TGTGCCAGCAGCCCGGCGGAGTCCTTCTACGAGCAGTACTTC. J is TRBJ2-7 and V is TRBV7-2; no clear D. The germline V and J ends were trimmed by 5 bases and 3 bases, with 14 bases remaining between them. CDR1 is SGHTA and CDR2 is FQGNSA in the germline V gene. This CDR3 is built from 14 residues.

The table lists this clonotype with many counts. V usage is TRBV11-1 and J usage is TRBJ2-3; TRBD1 matches at 7 bases. The germline V gene encodes CDR1 SGHAT and CDR2 FQDESV (reference sequence). V shed 0 bases, J shed 0 bases, and the junction held 15 bases outside the gene matches. The length of the CDR3 is 20 residues. DNA of the CDR3: TGTGCCAGCAGCTTAGCATTTGGACAGGTCCAATGGGGGAGCACAGATACGCAGTATTTT. It translates to CASSLAFGQVQWGSTDTQYF.

The V gene is TRBV11-3, the J gene TRBJ1-1; unclear D gene. CDR1 is SGHNT, CDR2 YENEEA, per germline. The V end was cut by 5 bases, the J end by 0 bases, with 13 bases between. This CDR3 region has 15 residues. CDR3 region: CASSPGLGLNTEAFF. CDR3 coding DNA: TGTGCCAGCAGCCCGGGTCTAGGGCTGAACACTGAAGCTTTCTTT.

This clonotype was seen many times. This rearrangement joins TRBV5-4 to TRBJ2-1; a possible D gene is TRBD2 (6 bases). Looked up from germline, CDR1 is SGHNT and CDR2 is YYREEE (reference sequence). The CDR3 is 13 amino acids. V lost 0 bases to trimming and J lost 7 bases, with 8 bases between them. The DNA of the CDR3 is TGTGCCAGCAGCTTGGCCGGAGGGAATGAGCAGTTCTTC. As protein: CASSLAGGNEQFF.

There are many counts of this clonotype. The chain combines TRBV10-3 with TRBJ2-7; the match to TRBD2 covers 8 bases. CDR1 and CDR2 from the germline V gene are ENHRY and SYGVKD. Unmatched junction bases numbered 3, after V lost 11 bases and J lost 0 bases. There are 12 residues in the CDR3. The CDR3 DNA is TGTGCCGTAGCGGGGAGCTCCTACGAGCAGTACTTC. Amino acid sequence: CAVAGSSYEQYF.

This clonotype has a count of ten or more. The rearrangement joins TRBV20-1 to TRBJ2-5, with D maybe TRBD2 (6 bases). The ends were cut back, 5 bases at V and 4 bases at J, with 8 bases in the middle. The length of the CDR3 is 11 residues. The germline V gene encodes CDR1 DFQATT and CDR2 SNEGSKA (reference sequence). In DNA, the CDR3 is TGCAGTGCTGTGGGGGGAGAGACCCAGTACTTC. Its protein is CSAVGGETQYF.

This clonotype was detected ten times or more. V and J are TRBV12-3 or TRBV12-4 and TRBJ1-2; D ambiguous. Trimming stripped 7 bases from V and 4 bases from J, with 16 bases between. This CDR3 spans 14 amino acids. Here the CDR3 DNA reads TGTGCCAGCACGCCCCCGGAGGGAAGCTATGGCTACACCTTC. Its protein is CASTPPEGSYGYTF.

This clonotype was counted ten times or more. V is TRBV5-1 and J is TRBJ2-7; the D gene could be TRBD1 or TRBD2 (6 bases each). Between the trimmed V and J ends, which lost 4 bases and 6 bases, there was a span of 14 bases. The CDR3 extends over 13 amino acids. Germline assignment: CDR1 SGHRS and CDR2 YFSETQ. DNA for the CDR3: TGCGCCAGCAGCAGGGGGGCGGGCGGCGAGCAGTACTTC. Encoded protein: CASSRGAGGEQYF.

This clonotype has at least ten counts. The CDR3, as DNA: TGTGCCAGTAGTACCGGAGGGCGTTCTCAAGAGACCCAGTACTTC. It encodes CASSTGGRSQETQYF. V and J are TRBV19 and TRBJ2-5, with a weak D call TRBD2 (6 bases). This CDR3 spans 15 amino acids. V lost 4 bases and J lost 2, with 14 bases in between. Germline-derived CDR1 and CDR2 are LNHDA and SQIVND (reference sequence).

This clonotype has ten or more counts. The rearrangement joins TRBV4-3 to TRBJ1-1, with TRBD1 as a possible D gene (5 bases). Germline values: CDR1 LGHNA, CDR2 YSLEER. V gave up 0 bases and J gave up 2 bases, with 7 bases separating them. This CDR3 is 14 amino acids long. The CDR3 DNA reads as TGCGCCAGCAGCCAAGACAGGGTAAACACTGAAGCTTTCTTT. As protein: CASSQDRVNTEAFF.

This clonotype came up many times. The J gene is TRBJ2-3, the V gene TRBV9; 7 bases are shared with TRBD1. The germline V gene encodes CDR1 SGDLS and CDR2 YYNGEE. Unmatched junction bases numbered 6, after V lost 3 bases and J lost 5 bases. This CDR3 contains 14 residues. Here the CDR3 DNA reads TGTGCCAGCAGCGATGACAGGGTAGGAGATACGCAGTATTTT. Its translation: CASSDDRVGDTQYF.

In its sample, this clonotype was seen many times. The CDR3 spells CASSDRDSGFRELFF. CDR3 DNA: TGTGCCAGCAGCGACCGGGACTCAGGGTTTCGGGAGCTGTTTTTT. The chain joins TRBV11-3 to TRBJ2-2, with a weak D call TRBD2 (6 bases). This CDR3 is built from 15 residues. In germline, CDR1 is SGHNT, CDR2 YENEEA. The V and J ends lost 5 bases and 9 bases respectively, with 19 bases between them.

This clonotype has more than one count but fewer than ten. The chain couples TRBV7-9 to TRBJ2-1, with 8 bases matching TRBD2. V lost 5 bases, J lost 9 bases, and 9 bases stayed unmatched. The CDR3 runs 14 residues. Germline lookup yields CDR1 SEHNR and CDR2 FQNEAQ (reference sequence). The CDR3 loop is CASSRGGGEGEQFF. As DNA, the CDR3 is TGTGCCAGCAGCCGGGGGGGGGGAGAGGGTGAGCAGTTCTTC.

In the case of this clonotype: Being one base from a much bigger clone, this may be a read error. V and J are TRBV5-1 and TRBJ2-2; a weak D match, TRBD1 (5 bases). Trimming shortened V by 4 bases and J by 0 bases, and 13 bases separated the two germline ends. CDR1 is SGHRS and CDR2 is YFSETQ in the germline V gene. CDR3 length equals 16 residues. CDR3 sequence reads: CASSLQAGSNTGELFF. CDR3 in DNA: TGCGCCAGCAGCCTTCAGGCAGGGTCGAACACCGGGGAGCTGTTTTTT.

This chain uses TRBV4-2 with TRBJ2-5; unclear D gene. Germline values: CDR1 LGHNA, CDR2 YNFKEQ. This CDR3 is 14 amino acids long. Trimming removed 1 base from V and 5 bases from J, with 11 bases in between. Here the CDR3 reads CASSQALARETQYF. The CDR3 DNA sequence: TGTGCCAGCAGCCAAGCGCTGGCCCGGGAGACCCAGTACTTC.

This clonotype was detected ten times or more. V gene TRBV12-3 or TRBV12-4 combines with J gene TRBJ2-5; possibly TRBD2 for D (5 bases). The CDR3 sequence is 13 residues long. Between the trimmed V and J ends, which lost 9 bases and 9 bases, there was a span of 20 bases. The CDR3 coding sequence is TGTGCCAGTCACATCGGAGGACGGTCGGCCCAGTACTTC. Translation gives CASHIGGRSAQYF.

This clonotype showed up just a few times. The chain carries TRBV25-1 and TRBJ2-7, with D hard to call. Germline V lookup: CDR1 MGHDK, CDR2 SYGVNS. CDR3 size: 15 residues. The ends were cut back, 1 base at V and 2 bases at J, with 12 bases in the middle. CDR3 DNA sequence: TGTGCCAGCAGTGAATCTGCAGTAATAGCCTACGAGCAGTACTTC. Its protein product is CASSESAVIAYEQYF.

This clonotype was seen ten or more times. This chain joins TRBV19 and TRBJ2-3; D gene ambiguous. The germline CDR1 and CDR2 sequences are LNHDA and SQIVND (reference sequence). The V gene lost 3 bases and the J gene lost 0 bases, with 7 bases spanning the gap. The CDR3 length is 14 residues. The CDR3 here is CASSMKFSTDTQYF. CDR3 in DNA: TGTGCCAGTAGTATGAAGTTTAGCACAGATACGCAGTATTTT.

This clonotype was found many times. The chain combines TRBV9 with TRBJ1-2, with 8 bases identical to TRBD1. Germline V gives CDR1 SGDLS, CDR2 YYNGEE. Trimming at V came to 3 bases and at J to 5 bases, leaving 15 bases not matched to a gene. The CDR3 extends over 17 amino acids. CDR3 region: CASSAPSGQGASYGYTF. In DNA, the CDR3 is TGTGCCAGCAGCGCCCCTTCCGGCCAGGGGGCCTCGTATGGCTACACCTTC. The full variable domain, with the rest looked up from reference TRBV9 and TRBJ1-2, is DSGVTQTPKHLITATGQRVTLRCSPRSGDLSVYWYQQSLDQGLQFLIQYYNGEERAKGNILERFSAQQFPDLHSELNLSSLELGDSALYFCASSAPSGQGASYGYTFGSGTRLTVV.

This clonotype was seen many times. The V and J genes are TRBV20-1 and TRBJ2-2, with TRBD1 as a possible D gene (6 bases). Germline-derived CDR1 and CDR2 are DFQATT and SNEGSKA (reference sequence). This CDR3 is 14 amino acids long. The V end was cut by 4 bases, the J end by 6 bases, with 15 bases between. CDR3 region: CSAKVTGYPGELFF. The CDR3 coding sequence is TGCAGTGCTAAGGTCACAGGGTATCCCGGGGAGCTGTTTTTT.